This T cell receptor (beta chain) was sequenced during a study of immune characteristics of hereditary and idiopathic chronic pancreatitis. The study, taken as a whole, reports: Both chronic pancreatitis groups had higher TCRbeta diversity and lower clonality than controls. No patients had chronic pancreatitis due to alcohol use. Hereditary and idiopathic cases differed in TRBV10, TRBV19, TRBV23 and TRBV5 usage.

This clone was counted a single time. Its antigen is unidentified. Profiled with immunoSEQ multiplex PCR; TCRdb holds only in-frame clones, not every one. The sample lists over 450 clones, 60% to 70% occurring once. The CDR3 is made up of 18 amino acids. The germline CDR1 and CDR2 sequences are SGHVS and FNYEAQ. The ends were cut back, 0 bases at V and 0 bases at J, with 16 bases in the middle. This clonotype was sampled from a human donor who was a deceased organ donor serving as a healthy control. Sample: pancreas tissue. This chain joins TRBV7-6 and TRBJ2-3; a possible D gene is TRBD2 (6 bases). CDR3 region: CASSLAPSTGTSTDTQYF. CDR3 DNA sequence: TGTGCCAGCAGCTTAGCACCCTCTACGGGGACTAGCACAGATACGCAGTATTTT.